The entry that follows covers one T cell receptor (beta chain) sequence. Its matching antigen is unknown. These data come from a study of radiotherapy plus CTLA-4 blockade in lung cancer. Across the whole study: Disease control reached under 35%, with objective responses in 15% to 20%. Regarding the study as a whole: Interferon-beta, together with early blood T cell clone dynamics, reportedly best predicted response. Subsequent to radiotherapy plus ipilimumab, tumor-derived TCR clones underwent expansion in blood.

Measured with immunoSEQ multiplex PCR; TCRdb has only the in-frame clones, and not every one. The sample holds tens of thousands of clones, 70% to 90% seen once. The CDR3 length is 16 residues. V was cut by 8 bases and J by 2 bases, with 20 bases left in between. Germline V gene sequence: CDR1 MDHEN, CDR2 SYDVKM. The sequence was obtained from a human donor with non-small cell lung cancer whose response to radiotherapy plus ipilimumab could not be evaluated. This chain joins TRBV28 and TRBJ2-3, with a possible D match to TRBD2 (6 bases). This material consisted of peripheral blood, taken from a patient treated with radiotherapy plus ipilimumab. The CDR3 DNA sequence: TGTGCCAGCTCCTTGTGGGGGGAGGTCCTCACAGATACGCAGTATTTT. Protein sequence: CASSLWGEVLTDTQYF.